The 8 T cell receptor beta chains given below trace back to one sample, sequenced in a study of CD8 T cells in ankylosing spondylitis. Via MiXCR, TCRdb re-called the 5' RACE reads, giving one row per CDR3 protein. The sample records tens of thousands of distinct CDR3 sequences, 7.2% being singletons. The sample comprised blood, either unsorted or a sorted T cell fraction (not recorded which). These receptors all stem from a male donor with ankylosing spondylitis or in good health (not recorded which).

This clonotype was detected ten times or more. This chain connects TRBV4-1 to TRBJ2-2, with TRBD1 as a possible D gene (7 bases). The CDR3 contains 16 residues. Per germline, CDR1 MGHRA and CDR2 YSYEKL. V lost 1 base and J 7 bases, leaving 16 bases between the germline ends. The CDR3 region is CASSQGFQGDFGELFF. The CDR3, as DNA: TGCGCCAGCAGCCAAGGCTTCCAGGGGGACTTCGGGGAGCTGTTTTTT.

This clonotype was seen a handful of times. V usage is TRBV29-1 and J usage is TRBJ2-1; TRBD1 might be the D (6 bases). The V and J ends lost 2 bases and 1 base respectively, with 9 bases between them. The germline V gene encodes CDR1 SQVTM and CDR2 ANQGSEA. CDR3 length equals 14 residues. The CDR3: CSVEKGVSYNEQFF. The CDR3 coding sequence is TGCAGCGTTGAAAAGGGGGTGTCCTACAATGAGCAGTTCTTC.

This clonotype was seen ten or more times. The chain carries TRBV5-1 and TRBJ1-2, with D unclear. The CDR3 loop spans 15 amino acids. Trimming removed 0 bases from V and 0 bases from J, with 9 bases in between. From germline, CDR1 is SGHRS and CDR2 YFSETQ. The CDR3 reads CASSLVGSSNYGYTF. The CDR3 DNA sequence: TGCGCCAGCAGCTTGGTGGGCAGTTCTAACTATGGCTACACCTTC.

This clonotype was counted ten times or more. Mismatch with germline at one junction end may stem from a read error. The chain employs TRBV24-1 and TRBJ2-2, with a weak D call TRBD2 (5 bases). The CDR3 sequence is 15 residues long. In germline, CDR1 is KGHDR, CDR2 SFDVKD. The CDR3 region is CATGEGAANTGELFF. The CDR3 DNA is TGTGCCACCGGTGAAGGAGCGGCGAACACCGGGGAGCTGTTTTTT.

This clonotype has a count of ten or more. The CDR3 bases are TGTGCCAGCAGTGAGTCTGAGGATGAAAAACTGTTTTTT. Its translation: CASSESEDEKLFF. This chain joins TRBV2 and TRBJ1-4, with unresolved D. The V gene lost 3 bases and the J gene lost 6 bases, with 8 bases spanning the gap. The CDR3 has 13 residues. Germline assignment: CDR1 SNHLY and CDR2 FYNNEI.

The table lists this clonotype with many counts. This chain links TRBV11-2 with TRBJ2-3; 8 bases map to TRBD2. The CDR3 spans 18 residues. Trimming removed 5 bases from V and 3 bases from J; junction bases left unmatched: 16. Germline-derived CDR1 and CDR2 are SGHAT and FQNNGV. The CDR3 is CASSPWLSGSGVTDTQYF. CDR3 nucleotides: TGTGCCAGCAGCCCTTGGTTGAGCGGGAGCGGGGTGACAGATACGCAGTATTTT.

In this sample, this clonotype turned up many times. The chain carries TRBV5-1 and TRBJ2-3; 10 bases line up with TRBD1. Germline CDR1 is SGHRS and CDR2 is YFSETQ. The CDR3 is 18 residues long. J gave up 2 bases and V 0 bases, and 9 bases lay outside the gene matches. The CDR3 DNA reads as TGCGCCAGCAGCTTGGAAGGACAGGGGGGCACAACCACAGATACGCAGTATTTT. It specifies CASSLEGQGGTTTDTQYF.

This clonotype is classed as medium-sized. Germline is not matched at one junction end, which may reflect a read error. The chain uses TRBV27 and TRBJ1-1; 7 positions agree with TRBD1. CDR1 is MNHEY, CDR2 SMNVEV, per germline (reference sequence). This CDR3 spans 17 amino acids. CDR3 in amino acids: CASSLSYTGAGGSEAFF. The CDR3 coding sequence is TGTGCCAGCAGTCTATCCTATACAGGGGCGGGGGGTTCTGAAGCTTTCTTT.